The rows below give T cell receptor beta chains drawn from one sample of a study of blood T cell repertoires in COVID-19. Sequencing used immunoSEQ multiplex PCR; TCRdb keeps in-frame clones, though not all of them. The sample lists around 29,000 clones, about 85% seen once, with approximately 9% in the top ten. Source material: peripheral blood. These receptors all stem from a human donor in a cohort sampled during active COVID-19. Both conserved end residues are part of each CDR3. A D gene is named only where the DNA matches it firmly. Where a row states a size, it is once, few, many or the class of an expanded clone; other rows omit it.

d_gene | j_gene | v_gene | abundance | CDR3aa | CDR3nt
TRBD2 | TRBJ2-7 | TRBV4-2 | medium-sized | CASSQGEGSSYEQYF | TGTGCCAGCAGCCAAGGGGAGGGCAGCTCCTACGAGCAGTACTTC
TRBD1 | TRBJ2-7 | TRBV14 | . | CASSKDRGRSYEQYF | TGTGCCAGCAGCAAGGACAGGGGGCGCTCCTACGAGCAGTACTTC
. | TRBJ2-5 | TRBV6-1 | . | CASSEGVTQYF | TGTGCCAGCAGTGAAGGAGTGACCCAGTACTTC
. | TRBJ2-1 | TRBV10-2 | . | CASSEGSNEQFF | TGCGCCAGCAGTGAAGGGAGCAATGAGCAGTTCTTC
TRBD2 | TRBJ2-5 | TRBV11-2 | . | CASSLEGGSGGEETQYF | TGTGCCAGCAGCTTAGAGGGTGGTAGCGGGGGAGAAGAGACCCAGTACTTC
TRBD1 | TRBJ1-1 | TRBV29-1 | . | CSVSDRVTEAFF | TGCAGCGTTTCCGACAGGGTCACTGAAGCTTTCTTT
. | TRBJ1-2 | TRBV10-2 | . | CASSESAGTTYGYTF | TGCGCCAGCAGTGAGTCCGCCGGGACAACATATGGCTACACCTTC
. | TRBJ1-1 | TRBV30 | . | CAWKNTIPNTEAFF | TGTGCCTGGAAAAACACCATACCGAACACTGAAGCTTTCTTT
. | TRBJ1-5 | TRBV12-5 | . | CASGPLLDSSNQPQHF | TGTGCTAGTGGCCCACTTTTGGACAGTAGCAATCAGCCCCAGCATTTT
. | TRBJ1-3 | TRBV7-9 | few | CASSLSGNTIYF | TGTGCCAGCAGCTTAAGCGGAAACACCATATATTTT
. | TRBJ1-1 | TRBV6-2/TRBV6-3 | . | CASSYKGPGTEAFF | TGTGCCAGCAGTTACAAGGGGCCCGGCACTGAAGCTTTCTTT
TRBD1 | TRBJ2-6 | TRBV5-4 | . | CASSAQGATGANVLTF | TGTGCCAGCAGCGCGCAGGGGGCGACTGGGGCCAACGTCCTGACTTTC
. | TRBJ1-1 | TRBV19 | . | CATQAQGPAEAFF | TGTGCCACCCAGGCGCAGGGTCCCGCTGAAGCTTTCTTT
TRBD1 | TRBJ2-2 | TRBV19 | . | CASIEQGTVTGELFF | TGTGCCAGTATTGAACAGGGGACGGTCACCGGGGAGCTGTTTTTT
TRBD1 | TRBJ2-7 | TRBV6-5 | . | CASSRGTGTPYEQYF | TGTGCCAGCAGTAGAGGGACAGGGACCCCCTACGAGCAGTACTTC
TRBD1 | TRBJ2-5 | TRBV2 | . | CASDSGTGVQETQYF | TGTGCCAGCGACTCCGGGACAGGGGTGCAAGAGACCCAGTACTTC